A single sample gave rise to the 14 T cell receptor beta chains below, sequenced in a study of human T cells and chemical hapten exposure. TCRdb independently ran MiXCR on the RACE reads; one entry per CDR3 protein. Here the sample spans fewer than 100,000 distinct CDR3 sequences, about 9.9% being singletons. Time point defined: patch test 2, 6 weeks after DPC sensitization. Treatment defined: therapeutic diphenylcyclopropenone sensitization with weekly scalp DPC. The specimen was whole blood, collected in connection with sensitization to the hapten diphenylcyclopropenone (DPC). These receptors originate from a man in his late teens or twenties with alopecia areata. Some clones in this sample may be carry-over from other donors' samples.

This clonotype was seen ten or more times. The chain employs TRBV12-5 and TRBJ2-1, with 8 bases matching TRBD2. After removal of 0 bases from V and 1 base from J, the junction contained 11 bases not matched to a gene. The CDR3 consists of 19 residues. Germline-derived CDR1 and CDR2 are LGHNT and FRNRAP. The DNA of the CDR3 is TGTGCTAGTGGTTTGGTAGTCGGTAGCGGGGCCATATCCTACAATGAGCAGTTCTTC. Its protein is CASGLVVGSGAISYNEQFF.

This clonotype has ten or more counts. This chain connects TRBV20-1 to TRBJ2-5; D is perhaps TRBD1 or TRBD2 (5 bases each). This CDR3 comprises 19 residues. Germline assignment: CDR1 DFQATT and CDR2 SNEGSKA (reference sequence). Trimming took off 0 bases at V and 2 bases at J, with 25 bases between the two ends. The DNA of the CDR3 is TGCAGTGCTAGAGATGTTGGGGGTGGACGCAAATCCCGACAAGAGACCCAGTACTTC. Amino acids: CSARDVGGGRKSRQETQYF.

This clonotype was detected many times. This sequence joins TRBV20-1 and TRBJ2-2; D unclear. CDR3 length equals 14 residues. Germline V gene lookup returns CDR1 DFQATT and CDR2 SNEGSKA (reference sequence). Trimming took off 0 bases at V and 5 bases at J, with 10 bases between the two ends. In DNA form, the CDR3 reads TGCAGTGCTAGAGATCGGAGAGTAACCGGGGAGCTGTTTTTT. It translates to CSARDRRVTGELFF.

In its sample, this clonotype was seen a few times. This may be a read error, as it is one base from a much larger clone. This sequence joins TRBV7-3 and TRBJ1-2; 8 bases map to TRBD1. The germline V gene encodes CDR1 SGHTA and CDR2 FQGTGA. The CDR3 runs to 13 residues. Losses at the gene ends were 5 bases for V and 4 bases for J; bases not matched to a gene: 3. CDR3 in DNA: TGTGCCAGCAGCCCAGGGGGCACCTATGGCTACACCTTC. Translating it yields CASSPGGTYGYTF.

This clonotype was seen ten or more times. V and J are TRBV7-9 and TRBJ2-7; the match to TRBD1 covers 8 bases. CDR1 and CDR2 (germline): SEHNR, FQNEAQ (reference sequence). The CDR3 is made up of 16 amino acids. J lost 0 bases, V lost 2 bases, and 6 bases had no gene match. CDR3 in DNA: TGTGCCAGCAGCTTATTCGGGACAGGACACTCCTACGAGCAGTACTTC. The encoded protein is CASSLFGTGHSYEQYF. Full variable domain (remainder filled in from reference TRBV7-9 and TRBJ2-7): DTGVSQNPRHKITKRGQNVTFRCDPISEHNRLYWYRQTLGQGPEFLTYFQNEAQLEKSRLLSDRFSAERPKGSFSTLEIQRTEQGDSAMYLCASSLFGTGHSYEQYFGPGTRLTVT.

This clonotype showed up many times. V and J are TRBV4-1 and TRBJ2-7; 8 bases agree with TRBD2. CDR1 is MGHRA, CDR2 YSYEKL, per germline. Germline trimming cut 2 bases from V and 3 bases from J; bases unmatched to any gene: 6. The CDR3 extends over 15 amino acids. The CDR3 DNA follows: TGCGCCAGCAGCCAATCGGGACTAGGTCGCTACGAGCAGTACTTC. It specifies CASSQSGLGRYEQYF.

This clonotype was seen a handful of times. The rearrangement links TRBV4-1 to TRBJ2-3, with 13 bases matching TRBD2. V was clipped by 1 base and J by 4 bases; unmatched bases: 11. CDR3 length equals 19 residues. Germline lookup yields CDR1 MGHRA and CDR2 YSYEKL. CDR3 in amino acids: CASSQAGWTSGGFSDTQYF. The CDR3 bases are TGCGCCAGCAGCCAAGCCGGATGGACTAGCGGGGGCTTCTCAGATACGCAGTATTTT.

This clonotype came up many times. This chain connects TRBV7-9 to TRBJ2-2; no clear D gene. CDR1 is SEHNR and CDR2 is FQNEAQ in the germline V gene (reference sequence). The CDR3 extends over 15 amino acids. The V end was cut by 2 bases, the J end by 3 bases, with 10 bases between. The CDR3 sequence: CASSLPQDYTGELFF. The CDR3 nucleotides read TGTGCCAGCAGCTTACCGCAGGATTACACCGGGGAGCTGTTTTTT. The entire variable domain, with the rest obtained from reference TRBV7-9 and TRBJ2-2, is as follows: DTGVSQNPRHKITKRGQNVTFRCDPISEHNRLYWYRQTLGQGPEFLTYFQNEAQLEKSRLLSDRFSAERPKGSFSTLEIQRTEQGDSAMYLCASSLPQDYTGELFFGEGSRLTVL.

The table lists this clonotype with many counts. The V and J genes are TRBV18 and TRBJ2-5; 7 bases align to TRBD1. The CDR3 totals 15 residues. Trimming took 0 bases from V and 1 from J; bases not matched to a gene: 2. The V gene's germline CDR1 is KGHSH and CDR2 LQKENI. The DNA for the CDR3 is TGTGCCAGCTCACCACCGGGGACAGTCCAAGAGACCCAGTACTTC. Its protein product is CASSPPGTVQETQYF. Full variable domain (rest looked up from reference TRBV18 and TRBJ2-5): NAGVMQNPRHLVRRRGQEARLRCSPMKGHSHVYWYRQLPEEGLKFMVYLQKENIIDESGMPKERFSAEFPKEGPSILRIQQVVRGDSAAYFCASSPPGTVQETQYFGPGTRLLVL.

This clonotype was counted at least ten times. The chain recombines TRBV2 with TRBJ1-2; D is unclear. V lost 2 bases and J lost 2, with 0 bases in between. CDR3 length: 11 amino acids. Germline CDR1 reads SNHLY; CDR2 reads FYNNEI. CDR3 in amino acids: CASSENYGYTF. The CDR3 region has the DNA TGTGCCAGCAGTGAAAACTATGGCTACACCTTC.

This clonotype has only a few counts. The gene calls are TRBV9 and TRBJ1-3; the D gene is possibly TRBD1 (6 bases). Trimming shortened V by 4 bases and J by 8 bases, and 10 bases separated the two germline ends. CDR1 SGDLS and CDR2 YYNGEE come from the germline V gene. The CDR3 runs to 12 residues. This chain's CDR3 is CASSSEGDTIYF. The CDR3 DNA reads TGTGCCAGCAGCTCGGAGGGGGACACCATATATTTT.

The chain carries TRBV5-6 and TRBJ1-2, with D unresolved. Germline V gene lookup returns CDR1 SGHDT and CDR2 YYEEEE. Trimming took off 3 bases at V and 0 bases at J, with 15 bases between the two ends. CDR3 length: 16 residues. The CDR3 DNA sequence: TGTGCCAGCAGCTATTACACAGCTCTAGCTAACTATGGCTACACCTTC. It codes for CASSYYTALANYGYTF. The variable domain in full, with the rest retrieved from reference TRBV5-6 and TRBJ1-2, is DAGVTQSPTHLIKTRGQQVTLRCSPKSGHDTVSWYQQALGQGPQFIFQYYEEEERQRGNFPDRFSGHQFPNYSSELNVNALLLGDSALYLCASSYYTALANYGYTFGSGTRLTVV.

This clonotype was picked up a small number of times. The J gene is TRBJ2-7, the V gene TRBV29-1, with 7 bases lining up with TRBD1. After removal of 6 bases from V and 0 bases from J, the junction contained 11 bases not matched to a gene. Germline CDR1 SQVTM, CDR2 ANQGSEA. CDR3 length: 15 amino acids. CDR3 DNA sequence: TGCAGCGTCCGCCAGACAGGGTTGCCCTCCTACGAGCAGTACTTC. Encoded protein: CSVRQTGLPSYEQYF.

The J gene is TRBJ2-7, the V gene TRBV28, with a weak D call TRBD1 (5 bases). CDR1 and CDR2 from the germline V gene are MDHEN and SYDVKM. The CDR3 totals 14 residues. V lost 10 bases and J 2 bases, leaving 18 bases between the germline ends. DNA for the CDR3: TGTGCCACCCAGGGAAAGGTCCCAACCTACGAGCAGTACTTC. This encodes CATQGKVPTYEQYF.